This paragraph reports one T cell receptor (beta chain). It has no known antigen specificity. No quality values exist for individual bases; no much larger clone is one base distant. For sequencing of the TCRbeta CDR3 region, genomic DNA was extracted from the sorted cells. TCRbeta CDR3 regions were sequenced using the immunoSEQ Assay. TCRdb's version of the immuneACCESS table is confined to in-frame rearrangements and falls short of the full clone set. An unresolved V gene accounts for under half of the shortfall where checked; the remainder is of unknown origin. This sample has about 59,000 clones in its table, and 75% to 90% of those were observed once. The ten most abundant clones make up 0.3% to 0.4% of the sample. The sample belongs to a study of OX40 agonist ivuxolimab in advanced cancers. As for the study more broadly: Ivuxolimab, which targeted the costimulatory receptor OX40 (CD134), was an agonistic, fully human IgG2 monoclonal antibody. Intravenous ivuxolimab was administered to patients every 2 weeks at six dose levels: 0.01, 0.1, 0.3, 1.5, 3 and 10 mg/kg. Of the 50 or so patients in dose escalation, 19 had hepatocellular carcinoma, about 15 had melanoma, 9 had renal cell carcinoma and 9 had head and neck cancer. In the dose-escalation cohort, around four fifths of patients were male, and the mean age was roughly 60 years with a range of roughly 20 to 85. Prior anti-PD-1, anti-PD-L1 or anti-CTLA-4 therapy was permitted, and 35% to 40% of dose-escalation patients had received checkpoint inhibitors. Partial responses were achieved by three dose-escalation patients, of whom one had hepatocellular carcinoma and two had cutaneous melanoma. The purpose of peripheral TCRbeta sequencing was to test whether ivuxolimab changed TCR sequence diversity and led to clonal T-cell expansion. The paper describes the monotherapy dose-escalation part (N of about 55 patients) of the phase I trial of ivuxolimab.

Overall results and qualifications from the work: Antigen specificity was not determined for the clonally expanded peripheral T cells. After ivuxolimab, expanded clones were on average more numerous among CD8+ T cells than among CD4+ T cells. Low levels of normalized T-cell clonal expansion were also seen in some patients who did not respond. Partial responders in the 0.1-3.0 mg/kg groups had among the lowest normalized peripheral clonal expansion, especially among CD8+ T cells. At doses from 0.1 to 3.0 mg/kg, clonal expansion was seen in both CD4+ and CD8+ blood T cells between baseline and week 6.

The germline V gene gives CDR1 as SGHTA and CDR2 as FQGNSA. The CDR3, from cysteine to phenylalanine, totals 14 residues. CDR3 DNA is the only sequence kept; it has 42 bases, read in frame from the first base. Trimming takes 3 bases from V and 3 bases from J, and the germline ends sit 8 bases apart. Patients with a history of autoimmune disease or receiving systemic immunosuppression were excluded from the trial. In every dose cohort, peripheral blood was drawn for TCR sequencing at baseline, cycle 4 day 1, and cycle 7 day 1. The samples were drawn from a first-in-human, open-label, multicenter phase I dose-escalation trial of ivuxolimab. Adults with locally advanced or metastatic head and neck squamous cell, hepatocellular, melanoma or renal cell carcinoma were enrolled in the trial. Before TCR sequencing, CD4+ T cells and CD8+ T cells from peripheral blood were sorted into separate populations.

Sequenced here: CD4+ or CD8+ T cells sorted from blood, sampled in a trial of the OX40 agonist ivuxolimab. This chain is built from TRBV7-2 and TRBJ2-2; no confident D gene assignment can be made. This sequence originates from an adult with an advanced solid tumor such as melanoma, head and neck, liver or kidney cancer. Read as DNA, the sequence is TGTGCCAGCAGCTTCGTCAGCCACACCGGGGAGCTGTTTTTT. This gives the protein CASSFVSHTGELFF.